This T cell receptor beta chain was retrieved from a study of OX40 agonist ivuxolimab in advanced cancers. Study-wide background: Ivuxolimab, an antibody acting as an agonist of OX40 (CD134), was used to treat patients. The study gave patients intravenous ivuxolimab at 0.01 to 10 mg/kg every 2 weeks.

Trimming shortened V by 0 bases and J by 5 bases, and 11 bases separated the two germline ends. The germline V gene encodes CDR1 GTSNPN and CDR2 SVGIG (reference sequence). The CDR3 is 13 amino acids. Autoimmune disease history or systemic immunosuppression led to patient exclusion. Sampling of blood occurred at baseline, cycle 4 day 1, and cycle 7 day 1. Assay: immunoSEQ multiplex PCR; the TCRdb copy retains only in-frame clones and omits some. The table has several thousand clones, approximately 70% seen once. The clonotype comes from an adult with an advanced solid tumor such as melanoma, head and neck, liver or kidney cancer. Sequencing was performed on CD4+ or CD8+ T cells sorted from blood, taken in a trial of the OX40 agonist ivuxolimab. The rearrangement joins TRBV30 to TRBJ2-7; D is perhaps TRBD1 (6 bases). As DNA, the CDR3 is TGTGCCTGGAGTGTAACAGGGTCAAACGAGCAGTACTTC. Amino acid sequence: CAWSVTGSNEQYF.